Each of the 8 T cell receptor beta chains below was sequenced from the same sample in a study of beta chain features in type 1 diabetes. Expressed TCRB transcripts were sequenced after all isolated RNA was converted to cDNA. Some clones are missing from TCRdb's copy, which holds only in-frame ones; the method was immunoSEQ multiplex PCR. The sample includes some 300,000 clones, under 8.5% seen only once; the top ten take roughly 0.94%. The sequenced sample consisted of central memory CD4+ T cells from blood. The source of these receptors is a woman in her late teens or twenties in good health.

This clone showed up many times. The chain employs TRBV29-1 and TRBJ2-1, with a possible D match to TRBD1 (5 bases). With 7 bases removed from V and 7 bases from J, the gap between germline ends came to 8 bases. This CDR3 is built from 10 residues. Germline CDR1 is SQVTM and CDR2 is ANQGSEA. CDR3 region: CSGQKNEQFF. As DNA, the CDR3 is TGCAGCGGACAGAAGAATGAGCAGTTCTTC.

This clone was detected only a few times. The rearrangement joins TRBV12-5 to TRBJ2-1, with 8 bases aligning to TRBD2. V gave up 0 bases and J gave up 8 bases; unmatched junction bases: 9. In germline, CDR1 is LGHNT, CDR2 FRNRAP. This CDR3 region has 16 residues. This chain's CDR3 is CASGLVNGGARHEQFF. The DNA for the CDR3 is TGTGCTAGTGGTTTGGTGAACGGGGGGGCCCGTCATGAGCAGTTCTTC. Drawing the rest from reference TRBV12-5 and TRBJ2-1, the complete variable domain is DARVTQTPRHKVTEMGQEVTMRCQPILGHNTVFWYRQTMMQGLELLAYFRNRAPLDDSGMPKDRFSAEMPDATLATLKIQPSEPRDSAVYFCASGLVNGGARHEQFFGPGTRLTVL.

V usage is TRBV11-3 and J usage is TRBJ1-2, with no clear D. CDR3 length: 12 amino acids. Germline V CDR1 and CDR2: SGHNT, YENEEA. Trimming shortened V by 3 bases and J by 7 bases, and 9 bases separated the two germline ends. CDR3 DNA: TGTGCCAGCAGCTTCGGACTGGGTGGCTACACCTTC. Its translation: CASSFGLGGYTF.

This clone has just a few counts. The V and J genes are TRBV5-4 and TRBJ2-2; 7 bases align to TRBD2. Germline lookup yields CDR1 SGHNT and CDR2 YYREEE (reference sequence). The V gene end was trimmed by 5 bases and the J gene end by 2 bases; junction bases not matched to a gene: 9. The CDR3 loop spans 16 amino acids. DNA for the CDR3: TGTGCCAGCAGTCCGCTCGCGGGGGATAACACCGGGGAGCTGTTTTTT. Translation: CASSPLAGDNTGELFF.

The gene calls are TRBV4-2 and TRBJ2-5; D is possibly TRBD1 (6 bases). The CDR3 runs 13 residues. The ends were cut back, 3 bases at V and 4 bases at J, with 9 bases in the middle. CDR1 LGHNA and CDR2 YNFKEQ come from the germline V gene. The CDR3 loop reads CASSQGAGETQYF. CDR3 DNA: TGTGCCAGCAGCCAGGGGGCGGGAGAGACCCAGTACTTC.

This clone has ten or more counts. The chain recombines TRBV10-3 with TRBJ1-6; D is ambiguous. The germline gives CDR1 ENHRY, CDR2 SYGVKD. CDR3 size: 14 residues. Trimming took off 4 bases at V and 7 bases at J, with 11 bases between the two ends. CDR3 nucleotide sequence: TGTGCCATCAGTGGGGCAGCTAAGAATTCACCCCTCCACTTT. Residues: CAISGAAKNSPLHF.

The V call is TRBV30, the J call TRBJ1-6, with 9 bases matching TRBD1. J was trimmed by 5 bases and V by 3 bases; bases with no gene match: 5. This CDR3 has 15 residues. Germline CDR1 GTSNPN, CDR2 SVGIG (reference sequence). CDR3 region: CAWRMGDRDNSPLHF. The CDR3 coding sequence is TGTGCCTGGAGGATGGGGGACAGGGATAATTCACCCCTCCACTTT.

The sample holds a few counts of this clone. The chain has TRBV28 and TRBJ2-2; perhaps TRBD1 as D (6 bases). Germline V gives CDR1 MDHEN, CDR2 SYDVKM. The CDR3 is 14 amino acids. Trimming stripped 6 bases from V and 2 bases from J, with 10 bases between. The CDR3 DNA reads as TGTGCCAGCAGCCGGGACACCAACACCGGGGAGCTGTTTTTT. Its translation: CASSRDTNTGELFF. Full variable domain (remainder filled in from reference TRBV28 and TRBJ2-2): DVKVTQSSRYLVKRTGEKVFLECVQDMDHENMFWYRQDPGLGLRLIYFSYDVKMKEKGDIPEGYSVSREKKERFSLILESASTNQTSMYLCASSRDTNTGELFFGEGSRLTVL.